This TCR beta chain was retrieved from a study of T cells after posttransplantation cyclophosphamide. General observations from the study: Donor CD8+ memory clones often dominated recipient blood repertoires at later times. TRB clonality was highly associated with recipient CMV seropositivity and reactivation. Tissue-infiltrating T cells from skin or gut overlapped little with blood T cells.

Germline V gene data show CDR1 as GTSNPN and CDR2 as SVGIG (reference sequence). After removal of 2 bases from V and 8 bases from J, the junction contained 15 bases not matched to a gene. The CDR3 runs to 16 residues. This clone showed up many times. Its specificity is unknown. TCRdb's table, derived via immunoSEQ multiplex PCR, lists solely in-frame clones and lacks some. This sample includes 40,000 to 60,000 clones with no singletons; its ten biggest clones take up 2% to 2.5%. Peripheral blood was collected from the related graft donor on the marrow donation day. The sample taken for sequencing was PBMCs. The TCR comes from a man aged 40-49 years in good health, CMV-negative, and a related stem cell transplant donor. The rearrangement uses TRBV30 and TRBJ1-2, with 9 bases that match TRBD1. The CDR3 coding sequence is TGTGCCTGGAGTTACACGGACAGGGGCCCCTTGAGAGGCTACACCTTC. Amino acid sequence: CAWSYTDRGPLRGYTF.